Described below is a single T cell receptor (beta chain) sequence and its context. The entry originates in a study of blood T cell repertoires in COVID-19. Study background: Both acute and convalescent COVID-19 samples were obtained from the United States, Italy and Spain.

Germline values: CDR1 SGHVS, CDR2 FNYEAQ. V was cut by 1 base and J by 1 base, with 11 bases left in between. The CDR3 is 16 residues long. The method was immunoSEQ multiplex PCR; TCRdb's version includes in-frame clones alone and lacks a portion of them. This sample carries about 100,000 clones, about 86% of them seen once, and the ten largest clones take roughly 1.7%. The TCR comes from an elderly man with acute or convalescent COVID-19. The chain has TRBV7-6 and TRBJ2-1; a weak D match, TRBD1 (6 bases). The sample comprised peripheral blood. The CDR3 loop reads CASSLGGTLSYNEQFF. CDR3 nucleotides: TGTGCCAGCAGCTTAGGTGGGACACTATCCTACAATGAGCAGTTCTTC.